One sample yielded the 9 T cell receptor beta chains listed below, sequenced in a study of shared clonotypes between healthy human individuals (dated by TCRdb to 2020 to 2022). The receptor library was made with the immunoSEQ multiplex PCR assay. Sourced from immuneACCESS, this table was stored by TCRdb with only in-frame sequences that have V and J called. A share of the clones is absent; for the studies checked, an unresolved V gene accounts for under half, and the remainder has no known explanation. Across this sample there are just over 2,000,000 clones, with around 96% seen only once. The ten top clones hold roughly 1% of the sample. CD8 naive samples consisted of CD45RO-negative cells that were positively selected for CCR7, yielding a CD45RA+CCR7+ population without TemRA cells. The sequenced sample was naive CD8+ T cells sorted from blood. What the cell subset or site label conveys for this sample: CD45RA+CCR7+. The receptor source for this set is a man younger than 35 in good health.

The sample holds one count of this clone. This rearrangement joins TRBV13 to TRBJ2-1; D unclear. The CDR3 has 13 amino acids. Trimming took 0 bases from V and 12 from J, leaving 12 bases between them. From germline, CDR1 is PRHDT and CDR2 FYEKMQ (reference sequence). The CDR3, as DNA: TGTGCCAGCAGCTTAGGGGTCGACGGGTCGCAGTTCTTC. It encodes CASSLGVDGSQFF. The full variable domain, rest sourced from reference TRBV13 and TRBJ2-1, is AAGVIQSPRHLIKEKRETATLKCYPIPRHDTVYWYQQGPGQDPQFLISFYEKMQSDKGSIPDRFSAQQFSDYHSELNMSSLELGDSALYFCASSLGVDGSQFFGPGTRLTVL.

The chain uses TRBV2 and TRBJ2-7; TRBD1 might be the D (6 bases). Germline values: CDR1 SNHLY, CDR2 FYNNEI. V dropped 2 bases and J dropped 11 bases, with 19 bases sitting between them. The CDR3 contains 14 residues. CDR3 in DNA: TGTGCCAGCAGTGAACCGGGGACACCCCAAGGGAAGTACTTC. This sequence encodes CASSEPGTPQGKYF.

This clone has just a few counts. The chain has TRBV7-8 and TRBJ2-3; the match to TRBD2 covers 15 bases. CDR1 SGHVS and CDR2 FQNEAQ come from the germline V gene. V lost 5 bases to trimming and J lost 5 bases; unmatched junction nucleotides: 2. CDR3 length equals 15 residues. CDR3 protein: CASSTGLAGGDTQYF. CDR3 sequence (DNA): TGTGCCAGCAGCACGGGACTAGCGGGAGGAGATACGCAGTATTTT.

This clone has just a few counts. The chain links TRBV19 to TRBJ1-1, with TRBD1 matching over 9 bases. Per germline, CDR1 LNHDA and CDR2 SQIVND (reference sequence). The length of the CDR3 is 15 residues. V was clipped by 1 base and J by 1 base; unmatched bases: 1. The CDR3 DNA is TGTGCCAGTAGTATAGCGACAGGGGGGAACACTGAAGCTTTCTTT. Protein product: CASSIATGGNTEAFF.

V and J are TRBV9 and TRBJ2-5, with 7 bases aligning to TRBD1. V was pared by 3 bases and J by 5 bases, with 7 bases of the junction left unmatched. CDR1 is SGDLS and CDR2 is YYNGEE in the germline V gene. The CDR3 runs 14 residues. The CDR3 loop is CASSDQQGLETQYF. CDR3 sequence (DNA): TGTGCCAGCAGCGATCAACAGGGGTTGGAGACCCAGTACTTC.

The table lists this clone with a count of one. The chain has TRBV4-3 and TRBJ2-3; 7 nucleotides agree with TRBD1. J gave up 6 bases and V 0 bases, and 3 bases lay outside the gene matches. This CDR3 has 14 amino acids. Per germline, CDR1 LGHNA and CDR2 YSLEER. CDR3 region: CASSQERDSDTQYF. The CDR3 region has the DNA TGCGCCAGCAGCCAAGAAAGGGACAGCGATACGCAGTATTTT.

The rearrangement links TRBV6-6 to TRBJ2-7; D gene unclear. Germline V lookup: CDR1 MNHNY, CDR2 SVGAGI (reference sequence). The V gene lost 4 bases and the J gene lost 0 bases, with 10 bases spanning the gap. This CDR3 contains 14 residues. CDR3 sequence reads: CASSSNSNSYEQYF. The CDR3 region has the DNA TGTGCCAGCAGTTCTAATTCCAACTCCTACGAGCAGTACTTC.

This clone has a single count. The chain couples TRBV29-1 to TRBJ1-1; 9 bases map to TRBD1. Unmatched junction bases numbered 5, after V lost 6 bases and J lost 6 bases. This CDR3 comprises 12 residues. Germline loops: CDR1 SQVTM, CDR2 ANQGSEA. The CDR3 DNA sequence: TGCAGCGTGGCAACAGGGGGCTCTGAAGCTTTCTTT. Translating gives CSVATGGSEAFF.

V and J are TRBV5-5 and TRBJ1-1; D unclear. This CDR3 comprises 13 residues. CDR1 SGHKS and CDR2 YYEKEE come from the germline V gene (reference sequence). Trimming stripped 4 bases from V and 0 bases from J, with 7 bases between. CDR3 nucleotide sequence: TGTGCCAGCAGCCGACACATGAACACTGAAGCTTTCTTT. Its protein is CASSRHMNTEAFF.